These 15 T cell receptor beta chains share one sample of origin, sequenced in a study of OX40 agonist ivuxolimab in advanced cancers. Data came from immunoSEQ multiplex PCR; TCRdb stores just in-frame clones and leaves some out. The sample has 100,000 to 150,000 clones, roughly nine tenths seen once. The starting material was CD4+ or CD8+ T cells sorted from blood, obtained in a trial of the OX40 agonist ivuxolimab. The receptors were gathered from an adult with an advanced solid tumor such as melanoma, head and neck, liver or kidney cancer.

This rearrangement joins TRBV15 to TRBJ2-7, with 10 bases lining up with TRBD2. Germline V gene lookup returns CDR1 LNHNV and CDR2 YYDKDF (reference sequence). The CDR3 extends over 17 amino acids. V lost 2 bases, J lost 3 bases, and 10 bases stayed unmatched. The CDR3 DNA is TGTGCCACCAGCAGATACTATAGCGGGAGGCCTAACTACGAGCAGTACTTC. It is translated as CATSRYYSGRPNYEQYF.

The chain carries TRBV7-8 and TRBJ2-1; 10 positions agree with TRBD2. V was pared by 2 bases and J by 9 bases, with 10 bases of the junction left unmatched. This CDR3 is built from 16 residues. The V gene's germline CDR1 is SGHVS and CDR2 FQNEAQ. The CDR3 loop reads CASSLRTLAGAGEQFF. The DNA for the CDR3 is TGTGCCAGCAGCTTAAGGACTCTAGCGGGAGCGGGTGAGCAGTTCTTC. The whole variable domain, remainder taken from reference TRBV7-8 and TRBJ2-1, is GAGVSQSPRYKVAKRGQDVALRCDPISGHVSLFWYQQALGQGPEFLTYFQNEAQLDKSGLPSDRFFAERPEGSVSTLKIQRTQQEDSAVYLCASSLRTLAGAGEQFFGPGTRLTVL.

This clone came up once. CDR3 DNA: TGTGCCAGCTCACCACAAGGAGAAATGATGAACACTGAAGCTTTCTTT. This translates into CASSPQGEMMNTEAFF. The rearrangement links TRBV18 to TRBJ1-1; no clear D. V shed 1 base and J shed 0 bases, with 12 bases lying between them. CDR1 KGHSH and CDR2 LQKENI come from the germline V gene. The CDR3 is 16 amino acids.

This sequence joins TRBV5-1 and TRBJ1-2; TRBD1 is a possible D gene (6 bases). V dropped 0 bases and J dropped 7 bases, with 16 bases sitting between them. Germline values: CDR1 SGHRS, CDR2 YFSETQ. The CDR3 has 15 residues. CDR3 DNA: TGCGCCAGCAGCTTGGAGGGACACGCAGGTTTTGGCTACACCTTC. Its translation is CASSLEGHAGFGYTF. Drawing the rest from reference TRBV5-1 and TRBJ1-2, the complete variable domain is KAGVTQTPRYLIKTRGQQVTLSCSPISGHRSVSWYQQTPGQGLQFLFEYFSETQRNKGNFPGRFSGRQFSNSRSEMNVSTLELGDSALYLCASSLEGHAGFGYTFGSGTRLTVV.

The genes are TRBV5-1 and TRBJ2-6, with D perhaps TRBD1 (6 bases). Deletions cut 4 bases from V and 0 bases from J, with 11 bases between. Germline CDR1 reads SGHRS; CDR2 reads YFSETQ. The CDR3 length is 16 residues. CDR3 residues: CASSVGQLSGANVLTF. The CDR3 DNA follows: TGCGCCAGCAGCGTAGGACAGCTCTCTGGGGCCAACGTCCTGACTTTC.

The J gene is TRBJ2-2, the V gene TRBV19; D unresolved. CDR3 size: 15 residues. CDR1 and CDR2 (germline): LNHDA, SQIVND (reference sequence). Trimming took 3 bases from V and 3 from J, leaving 11 bases between them. This chain's CDR3 is CASSILGQYTGELFF. CDR3 DNA sequence: TGTGCCAGTAGTATCCTTGGCCAATACACCGGGGAGCTGTTTTTT.

The rearrangement joins TRBV2 to TRBJ1-2; D may be TRBD1 (5 bases). Trimming removed 3 bases at V and 2 bases at J, with 10 bases between. CDR3 length equals 14 residues. Germline values: CDR1 SNHLY, CDR2 FYNNEI. The CDR3 reads CASSEVGDNYGYTF. CDR3 DNA: TGTGCCAGCAGTGAGGTAGGGGACAACTATGGCTACACCTTC.

The genes are TRBV4-3 and TRBJ2-1, with TRBD2 identical over 7 bases. Germline CDR1 is LGHNA and CDR2 is YSLEER. There are 17 residues in the CDR3. The V segment lost 0 bases and the J segment 8 bases; nucleotides outside the gene matches: 13. CDR3 region: CASSQDGGRGLGDEQFF. CDR3 nucleotide sequence: TGCGCCAGCAGCCAAGATGGAGGGAGGGGCCTCGGAGATGAGCAGTTCTTC.

The chain combines TRBV7-2 with TRBJ2-5; no firm D call. CDR1 and CDR2 from the germline V gene are SGHTA and FQGNSA. The CDR3 length is 15 residues. V lost 5 bases and J lost 4, with 17 bases in between. CDR3 nucleotides: TGTGCCAGCAGCCCCGACAAACCGATTAGAGAGACCCAGTACTTC. It specifies CASSPDKPIRETQYF.

Comments on this clone: Germline is not matched at one junction end, which may reflect a read error. The chain employs TRBV10-3 and TRBJ1-5; D unclear. CDR3 length: 13 amino acids. CDR1 is ENHRY, CDR2 SYGVKD, per germline. The CDR3 protein is CAISESSTQPQHF. The CDR3, as DNA: TGTGCCATCAGTGAGTCTAGCACTCAGCCCCAGCATTTT.

V is TRBV29-1 and J is TRBJ1-5; D perhaps matches TRBD1 (5 bases). This CDR3 is 13 amino acids long. The germline V gene has CDR1 SQVTM and CDR2 ANQGSEA. Here the CDR3 reads CSARRDSNQPQHF. CDR3 nucleotide sequence: TGCAGTGCTCGTAGGGACAGCAATCAGCCCCAGCATTTT. Using reference TRBV29-1 and TRBJ1-5 for the parts outside the CDR3, the full variable domain is SAVISQKPSRDICQRGTSLTIQCQVDSQVTMMFWYRQQPGQSLTLIATANQGSEATYESGFVIDKFPISRPNLTFSTLTVSNMSPEDSSIYLCSARRDSNQPQHFGDGTRLSIL.

The chain employs TRBV27 and TRBJ2-1; 7 bases are a match to TRBD2. V trimming: 5 bases; J trimming: 8 bases; junction bases outside the gene matches: 15. This CDR3 has 16 amino acids. Germline-derived CDR1 and CDR2 are MNHEY and SMNVEV (reference sequence). The CDR3 loop is CASSAPLIAGGDEQFF. As DNA, the CDR3 is TGTGCCAGCAGTGCCCCCCTTATAGCTGGGGGGGATGAGCAGTTCTTC.

The chain employs TRBV4-3 and TRBJ2-7; 9 nucleotides line up with TRBD1. The CDR3 sequence is 14 residues long. Germline V gene lookup returns CDR1 LGHNA and CDR2 YSLEER. Germline trimming cut 0 bases from V and 3 bases from J; bases unmatched to any gene: 0. In nucleotides, the CDR3 is TGCGCCAGCAGCCAAGAGACAGGGGGCTACGAGCAGTACTTC. This encodes CASSQETGGYEQYF.

The chain recombines TRBV2 with TRBJ1-1, with 9 bases lining up with TRBD1. Germline V lookup: CDR1 SNHLY, CDR2 FYNNEI. This CDR3 is 14 amino acids long. Trimming removed 7 bases from V and 2 bases from J; junction bases left unmatched: 5. CDR3 amino acids: CASIYRGRNTEAFF. Written as DNA, the CDR3 is TGTGCCAGCATTTACAGGGGGCGAAACACTGAAGCTTTCTTT.

The chain is built from TRBV27 and TRBJ1-2; D gene uncertain. The CDR3 consists of 16 residues. Germline V gene lookup returns CDR1 MNHEY and CDR2 SMNVEV (reference sequence). The V and J ends lost 0 bases and 4 bases respectively, with 15 bases between them. The CDR3 nucleotides are TGTGCCAGCAGTTTATCGAGGCTAGAAGGAGGCTATGGCTACACCTTC. Encoded protein: CASSLSRLEGGYGYTF.